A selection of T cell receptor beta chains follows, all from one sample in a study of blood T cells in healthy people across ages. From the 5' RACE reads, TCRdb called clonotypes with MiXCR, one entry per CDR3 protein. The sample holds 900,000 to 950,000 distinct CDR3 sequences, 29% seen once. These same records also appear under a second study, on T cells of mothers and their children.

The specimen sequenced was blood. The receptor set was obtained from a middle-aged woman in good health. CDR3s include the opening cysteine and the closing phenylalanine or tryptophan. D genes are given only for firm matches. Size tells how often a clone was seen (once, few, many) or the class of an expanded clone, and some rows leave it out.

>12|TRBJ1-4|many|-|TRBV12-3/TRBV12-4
CASSQSSEKLFF
TGTGCCAGCAGTCAAAGCAGCGAAAAACTGTTTTTT
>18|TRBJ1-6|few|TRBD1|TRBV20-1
CSARGGGQGGSYNSPLHF
TGCAGTGCTAGAGGTGGGGGACAGGGGGGATCCTATAATTCACCCCTCCACTTT
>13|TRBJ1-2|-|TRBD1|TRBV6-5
CASRSTGVHGYTF
TGTGCCAGCAGGTCTACAGGGGTTCATGGCTACACCTTC
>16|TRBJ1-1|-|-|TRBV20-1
CSASGTGQEMNTEAFF
TGCAGTGCTAGTGGTACGGGGCAGGAGATGAACACTGAAGCTTTCTTT
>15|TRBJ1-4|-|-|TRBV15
CATSRGGSSKEKLFF
TGTGCCACCAGCAGAGGCGGCAGCTCTAAAGAAAAACTGTTTTTT
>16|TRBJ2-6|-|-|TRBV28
CASSLFARGGANVLTF
TGTGCCAGCAGTTTATTCGCCAGGGGTGGGGCCAACGTCCTGACTTTC
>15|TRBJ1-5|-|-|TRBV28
CASKLWRGTGQPQHF
TGTGCCAGCAAACTATGGCGGGGGACTGGCCAGCCCCAGCATTTT
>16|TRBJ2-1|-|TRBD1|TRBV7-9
CASSLARTGADNEQFF
TGTGCCAGCAGCTTAGCACGGACAGGGGCCGACAATGAGCAGTTCTTC
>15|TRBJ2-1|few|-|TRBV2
CASSSQGISYNEQFF
TGTGCCAGCAGTTCACAGGGAATCTCCTACAATGAGCAGTTCTTC
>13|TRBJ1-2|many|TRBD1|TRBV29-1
CSVGGQGAGGYTF
TGCAGCGTTGGAGGACAGGGGGCAGGAGGCTACACCTTC
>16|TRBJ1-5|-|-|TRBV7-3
CASSLVDGGRSQPQHF
TGTGCCAGCAGCCTGGTTGACGGGGGTCGTAGTCAGCCCCAGCATTTT
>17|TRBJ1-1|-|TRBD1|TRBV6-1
CASSRTGLGLFRTEAFF
TGTGCCAGCAGTCGGACAGGGTTAGGTTTGTTTCGCACTGAAGCTTTCTTT
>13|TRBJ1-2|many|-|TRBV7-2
CASTPGGARGYTF
TGTGCCAGCACTCCGGGGGGGGCGCGGGGCTACACCTTC
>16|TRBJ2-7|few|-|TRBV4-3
CASSQSTGIPRGEQYF
TGCGCCAGCAGCCAGTCTACAGGGATTCCACGGGGCGAGCAGTACTTC
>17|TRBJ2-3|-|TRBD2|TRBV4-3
CASSQELVGGAGDTQYF
TGCGCCAGCAGCCAAGAATTGGTCGGGGGGGCCGGAGATACGCAGTATTTT
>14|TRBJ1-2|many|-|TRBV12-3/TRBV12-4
CASSPRTGIGGYTF
TGTGCCAGCAGTCCGCGAACAGGGATTGGGGGCTACACCTTC
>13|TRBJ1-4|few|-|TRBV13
CASSLGRVEKLFF
TGTGCCAGCAGCTTAGGCCGGGTTGAAAAACTGTTTTTT
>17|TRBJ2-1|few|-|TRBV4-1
CASSQDPGLLDYNEQFF
TGCGCCAGCAGCCAAGATCCGGGTCTTCTGGACTACAATGAGCAGTTCTTC
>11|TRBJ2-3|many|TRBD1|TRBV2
CASSGQGSQYF
TGTGCCAGCAGTGGACAGGGCTCGCAGTATTTT
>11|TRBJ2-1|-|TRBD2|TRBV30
CAWRGDYEQFF
TGTGCCTGGCGGGGGGACTATGAGCAGTTCTTC
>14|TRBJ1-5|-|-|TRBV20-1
CSARVGGVEQPQHF
TGCAGTGCTAGAGTGGGCGGGGTCGAGCAGCCCCAGCATTTT
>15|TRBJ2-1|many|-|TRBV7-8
CASSLEGVSYNEQFF
TGTGCCAGCAGCTTAGAAGGTGTCTCCTACAATGAGCAGTTCTTC
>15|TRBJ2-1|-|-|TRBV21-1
CASSQAGRSYNEQFF
TGTGCCAGTTCACAGGCCGGCCGCTCCTACAATGAGCAGTTCTTC
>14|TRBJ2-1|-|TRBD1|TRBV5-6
CASNVPGGWDEQFF
TGTGCCAGCAACGTCCCAGGGGGCTGGGATGAGCAGTTCTTC
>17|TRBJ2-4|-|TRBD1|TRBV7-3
CASSPSDRGSAKNIQYF
TGTGCCAGCAGCCCCTCGGACAGGGGGTCAGCCAAAAACATTCAGTACTTC
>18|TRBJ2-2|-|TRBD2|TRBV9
CASSLGLGSTANTGELFF
TGTGCCAGCAGCTTGGGACTAGGATCTACCGCCAACACCGGGGAGCTGTTTTTT
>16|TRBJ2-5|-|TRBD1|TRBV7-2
CASTPWTGALEETQYF
TGTGCCAGCACCCCTTGGACAGGGGCGCTGGAAGAGACCCAGTACTTC
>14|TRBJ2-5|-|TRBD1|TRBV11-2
CASTYAGGGETQYF
TGTGCCAGCACCTACGCAGGGGGCGGTGAGACCCAGTACTTC
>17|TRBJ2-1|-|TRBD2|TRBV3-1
CASSQVERGPDQETQFF
TGTGCCAGCAGCCAGGTGGAGCGGGGGCCCGATCAAGAGACCCAGTTCTTC
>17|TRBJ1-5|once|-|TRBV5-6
CASSLAGGPKSNQPQHF
TGTGCCAGCAGCTTGGCCGGGGGCCCGAAATCCAATCAGCCCCAGCATTTT
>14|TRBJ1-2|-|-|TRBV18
CASPPAGANYGYTF
TGTGCCAGCCCACCGGCGGGGGCTAACTATGGCTACACCTTC
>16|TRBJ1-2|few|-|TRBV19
CASSISDRYLNYGYTF
TGTGCCAGTAGTATTTCCGACAGATATCTTAACTATGGCTACACCTTC
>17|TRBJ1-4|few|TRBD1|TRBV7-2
CASSSSPGGTGNEKLFF
TGTGCCAGCAGCTCCTCCCCAGGAGGGACAGGGAATGAAAAACTGTTTTTT
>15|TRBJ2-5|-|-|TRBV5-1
CASSSGVGVQETQYF
TGCGCCAGCAGTTCCGGGGTGGGGGTCCAAGAGACCCAGTACTTC
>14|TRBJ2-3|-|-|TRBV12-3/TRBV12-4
CASSPMTVKDTQYF
TGTGCCAGCAGCCCTATGACAGTTAAAGATACGCAGTATTTT
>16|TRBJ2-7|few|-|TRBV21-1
CASSAAGQDPIYEQYF
TGTGCCAGCAGCGCGGCGGGACAGGATCCTATCTACGAGCAGTACTTC
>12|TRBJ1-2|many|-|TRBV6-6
CASSPEIYGYTF
TGTGCCAGCAGCCCTGAGATCTATGGCTACACCTTC
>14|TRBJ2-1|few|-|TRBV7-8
CASSPADNYNEQFF
TGTGCCAGCAGCCCGGCGGATAACTACAATGAGCAGTTCTTC
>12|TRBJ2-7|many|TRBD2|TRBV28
CASSPYSGSTYF
TGTGCCAGCAGCCCCTATAGCGGGAGCACGTACTTC
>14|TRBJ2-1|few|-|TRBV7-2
CASSPSVGGDEQFF
TGTGCCAGCAGCCCGAGCGTCGGAGGAGATGAGCAGTTCTTC
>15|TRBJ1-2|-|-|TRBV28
CASSLGGAGDCGYTF
TGTGCCAGCAGTTTAGGGGGGGCGGGTGACTGTGGCTACACCTTC
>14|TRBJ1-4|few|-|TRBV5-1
CASSLAGNGEKLFF
TGCGCCAGCAGCTTGGCGGGGAACGGAGAAAAACTGTTTTTT
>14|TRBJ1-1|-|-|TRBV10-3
CAISEGVLLVEAFF
TGTGCCATCAGTGAGGGGGTCCTTTTGGTGGAAGCTTTCTTT
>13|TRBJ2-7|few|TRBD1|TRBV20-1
CSATGGEFYEQYF
TGCAGTGCAACAGGGGGTGAATTCTACGAGCAGTACTTC